Listed below are T cell receptor beta chains from one sample, sequenced in a study of response to subunit inactivated influenza vaccine. From the RT-PCR reads, TCRdb called clonotypes with MiXCR, one entry per CDR3 protein. The data hold some 500,000 distinct CDR3 sequences, with 16% observed a single time. The source was CD4+ T cells sorted from PBMCs, collected about 24 months after vaccination. The receptors originated from a man aged 50-75 years who received an inactivated influenza vaccine. Both conserved end residues are part of each CDR3. The D gene is left open where the match is weak. Size is omitted from some rows. Given values are once, few, many or a class for expanded clones.

>TRBJ2-5|.|TRBV28|.
TGTGCCAGCAGTTTGATAGGGGGGCTCCAAGAGACCCAGTACTTC
CASSLIGGLQETQYF
>TRBJ2-5|.|TRBV7-2|many
TGTGCCAGCAGCCCAGGTGATGGGCGGGGTCCTCAAGAGACCCAGTACTTC
CASSPGDGRGPQETQYF
>TRBJ2-1|.|TRBV4-2|.
TGTGCCAGCAGCCAAGATTTTGGGGGAGGCAACTACAATGAGCAGTTCTTC
CASSQDFGGGNYNEQFF
>TRBJ1-2|.|TRBV7-2|many
TGTGCCAGCAGCTTAGAGGGGGGGGCTAACTATGGCTACACCTTC
CASSLEGGANYGYTF
>TRBJ1-1|.|TRBV10-3|few
TGTGCCATCAGTGACGAGCGGGCGAACACTGAAGCTTTCTTT
CAISDERANTEAFF
>TRBJ2-1|TRBD2|TRBV29-1|many
TGCAGCGTACTTAAGACTAGCGGGATTCCTTTGTATGAGCAGTTCTTC
CSVLKTSGIPLYEQFF
>TRBJ1-1|.|TRBV28|few
TGTGCCAGCAGTTCCTACATTAACACTGAAGCTTTCTTT
CASSSYINTEAFF
>TRBJ2-5|.|TRBV3-1|few
TGTGCCAGCAGCCAAGTCCCTCTTGAGACCCAGTACTTC
CASSQVPLETQYF
>TRBJ2-1|TRBD2|TRBV12-3/TRBV12-4|many
TGTGCCACAGCTGGCGGGAGAGGAAATGAGCAGTTCTTC
CATAGGRGNEQFF
>TRBJ2-2|.|TRBV7-2|.
TGTGCCAGCAGCTTTGAACTGGGGAACACCGGGGAGCTGTTTTTT
CASSFELGNTGELFF
>TRBJ2-3|TRBD2|TRBV3-1|few
TGTGCCAGCAGCCATCGACTAGCCGTGGCTACGCAGTATTTT
CASSHRLAVATQYF
>TRBJ2-2|TRBD2|TRBV5-6|few
TGTGCCAGCTTTCCCAGGGAGGGGACCGGGGAGCTGTTTTTT
CASFPREGTGELFF
>TRBJ2-7|.|TRBV5-1|.
TGCGCCAGCAGCCAGCCAGGGGTCGAGCAGTACTTC
CASSQPGVEQYF
>TRBJ2-7|.|TRBV7-2|.
TGTGCCAGCAGCTTAGCCGAGGGAACCTACGAGCAGTACTTC
CASSLAEGTYEQYF
>TRBJ2-1|.|TRBV7-2|.
TGTGCCAGCAGCGGACGGGGAGAATACAATGAGCAGTTCTTC
CASSGRGEYNEQFF
>TRBJ2-1|TRBD2|TRBV12-3/TRBV12-4|.
TGTGCCAGCAGTTCCGGGACTAGCGGGAGGGCCTCTTTGGGTGAGCAGTTCTTC
CASSSGTSGRASLGEQFF
>TRBJ1-5|.|TRBV12-3/TRBV12-4|few
TGTGCCAGCAGTTTAGGGAGGCGTTTCAATCAGCCCCAGCATTTT
CASSLGRRFNQPQHF
>TRBJ2-1|.|TRBV12-3/TRBV12-4|many
TGTGCCAGCAGTTTAAAGGGGGATAGTGAGCAGTTCTTC
CASSLKGDSEQFF
>TRBJ1-4|.|TRBV11-2|.
TGTGCCAGCAGCCCCAGGCCTACAACTAATGAAAAACTGTTTTTT
CASSPRPTTNEKLFF
>TRBJ1-4|.|TRBV7-9|.
TGTGCCAGCAGCTTAGTAGGGAATGCGGTAAAACTGTTTTTT
CASSLVGNAVKLFF
>TRBJ1-2|.|TRBV10-3|few
TGTGCCATCAGTGAGGGGGAGGTTTATGGCTACACCTTC
CAISEGEVYGYTF
>TRBJ2-3|.|TRBV9|many
TGTGCCAGCAGCGCGGGACCCGGCGGCACAGATACGCAGTATTTT
CASSAGPGGTDTQYF
>TRBJ2-7|TRBD1|TRBV12-3/TRBV12-4|few
TGTGCCAGCAGTAAACTAAACCAATACAGGGGGCTCTACGAGCAGTACTTC
CASSKLNQYRGLYEQYF